Detailed here is one T cell receptor beta chain. What it recognizes is unknown. The time point denotes: sample taken at primary tumor resection. Unsorted whole RNA from tumor, nontumor lung or frozen PBMC underwent sequencing. The donors were 55 to 80 patients with non-small cell lung cancer that was early-stage and untreated. This specimen belongs to a study of spatial heterogeneity in lung cancer. V gave up 3 bases and J gave up 3 bases; unmatched junction bases: 5. The CDR3 consists of 16 residues. The germline V gene encodes CDR1 SGDLS and CDR2 YYNGEE. General observations from the study: Whereas they appeared in blood less at follow-up, ubiquitous expanded tumor TCRs appeared there more at resection.

In TCRdb, the 5' RACE reads were re-called with MiXCR into one record per CDR3 protein. This sample has around 74,000 distinct CDR3 sequences, with 13% found just once. Here the sequenced sample was PBMCs, taken at surgery. The clonotype originates from a male donor with early-stage non-small cell lung cancer. The V call is TRBV9, the J call TRBJ2-2, with 10 bases identical to TRBD2. Here the CDR3 reads CASSAQGLAYTGELFF. The CDR3 region has the DNA TGTGCCAGCAGCGCCCAGGGACTAGCGTACACCGGGGAGCTGTTTTTT.